The clone carrying this TCR beta chain was seen ten or more times. Its antigen is unidentified. These data are taken from a study of T cells in Graves' hyperthyroidism and ophthalmopathy. Findings and caveats of the study: Peripheral blood also featured most of the thyroid clonotypes expanded above 0.001.

Amplified regions were TCR beta CDR3 sequences from RNA transcripts. The HTBI primer set was used in a first-round RT-PCR of the TCR CDR3. TCRdb re-analysed the multiplex PCR reads in MiXCR, keeping a single row per CDR3 protein. Of about 770,000 distinct CDR3 sequences in the sample, 18% were seen once. V gave up 3 bases and J gave up 8 bases, with 11 bases separating them. The CDR3 consists of 14 residues. The germline CDR1 and CDR2 sequences are SNHLY and FYNNEI. Clinical symptoms, serum thyroxine, TRAb, thyroid ultrasound and orbital computed tomography informed diagnoses. Fresh 10 ml peripheral blood yielded PBMCs.

The sequenced sample was blood. The chain links TRBV2 to TRBJ1-6; D perhaps matches TRBD1 (5 bases). The receptor was derived from a woman between 50 and 59 years old with Graves' hyperthyroidism that later progressed to Graves' ophthalmopathy. The CDR3 is CASSDRAVDSPLHF. CDR3 coding DNA: TGTGCCAGCAGTGACAGGGCCGTTGATTCACCCCTCCACTTT. Supplemented by reference TRBV2 and TRBJ1-6, the full variable domain reads EPEVTQTPSHQVTQMGQEVILRCVPISNHLYFYWYRQILGQKVEFLVSFYNNEISEKSEIFDDQFSVERPDGSNFTLKIRSTKLEDSAMYFCASSDRAVDSPLHFGNGTRLTVT.